This is a list of T cell receptor beta chains from one sample in a study of cytomegalovirus exposure and HLA in healthy donors. Generated by immunoSEQ multiplex PCR, the TCRdb table keeps only in-frame clones and is missing some. The sample yields under 150,000 clones, roughly 77% seen once. The sequenced material came from PBMCs. The receptor source for this set is a female donor in good health and CMV-seronegative. Both conserved end residues are part of each CDR3. Each record gives: D gene, clone size, V gene, J gene, CDR3 protein, CDR3 DNA. D genes are given only for firm matches. Clone size, where shown, is once, few, many, or a class for clones that have expanded.

TRBD1	-	TRBV6-5	TRBJ2-7	CASSYSDRDAYEQYF	TGTGCCAGCAGTTACTCCGACAGGGACGCCTACGAGCAGTACTTC
-	-	TRBV2	TRBJ1-5	CASSDRLTAGQPQHF	TGTGCCAGCAGTGATCGGTTGACAGCAGGTCAGCCCCAGCATTTT
TRBD1	-	TRBV29-1	TRBJ1-2	CSVEGGQTNYGYTF	TGCAGCGTTGAAGGGGGACAGACTAACTATGGCTACACCTTC
-	-	TRBV2	TRBJ2-7	CASIRSVVSGEQYF	TGTGCCAGCATCCGGAGCGTGGTCAGCGGCGAGCAGTACTTC
-	-	TRBV23-1	TRBJ1-5	CASTTILSRQPQHF	TGCGCCAGCACCACGATCCTATCCCGCCAGCCCCAGCATTTT
-	-	TRBV5-1	TRBJ1-6	CASSPSQGNSPLHF	TGCGCCAGCAGCCCTTCACAGGGAAATTCACCCCTCCACTTT
TRBD1	-	TRBV19	TRBJ1-1	CASSITGGNTEAFF	TGTGCCAGTAGTATTACAGGGGGGAACACTGAAGCTTTCTTT
TRBD1	-	TRBV2	TRBJ2-4	CASRSTGQAVQYF	TGTGCCAGCAGGTCGACAGGGCAGGCCGTTCAGTACTTC
TRBD1	-	TRBV18	TRBJ2-7	CASSSYGGQEPYEQYF	TGTGCCAGCTCATCATATGGCGGACAGGAACCCTACGAGCAGTACTTC
-	-	TRBV10-3	TRBJ2-7	CAISEGAGQYF	TGTGCCATCAGTGAGGGGGCAGGGCAGTACTTC
TRBD2	-	TRBV5-4	TRBJ2-5	CASSLGTSGGQETQYF	TGTGCCAGCAGCCTTGGGACTAGCGGGGGACAAGAGACCCAGTACTTC
-	-	TRBV19	TRBJ1-2	CASRREGENGYTF	TGTGCCAGTCGTCGGGAGGGTGAGAATGGCTACACCTTC
-	-	TRBV28	TRBJ2-7	CASYSPYEQYF	TGTGCCAGCTACAGCCCCTACGAGCAGTACTTC
-	-	TRBV7-9	TRBJ2-7	CAVGVALSYEQYF	TGTGCCGTCGGAGTAGCGTTATCCTACGAGCAGTACTTC
-	-	TRBV7-9	TRBJ1-2	CASSLAQWEELYGYTF	TGTGCCAGCAGCTTAGCACAGTGGGAGGAACTCTATGGCTACACCTTC
TRBD2	-	TRBV18	TRBJ2-5	CASSPSSGREETQYF	TGTGCCAGCTCACCAAGTTCGGGGAGGGAAGAGACCCAGTACTTC
-	once	TRBV7-6	TRBJ2-6	CASSLDSSGANVLTF	TGTGCCAGCAGCTTAGATAGCTCTGGGGCCAACGTCCTGACTTTC
-	few	TRBV6-4	TRBJ2-2	CASSEKGGTGELFF	TGTGCCAGCAGTGAGAAAGGGGGCACCGGGGAGCTGTTTTTT
-	once	TRBV29-1	TRBJ1-2	CSVVGGDYGYTF	TGCAGCGTTGTGGGGGGAGACTATGGCTACACCTTC
-	-	TRBV5-6	TRBJ2-4	CASSFRGSKRTLAKNIQYF	TGTGCCAGCAGCTTCCGCGGATCAAAAAGGACTCTAGCCAAAAACATTCAGTACTTC
-	-	TRBV27	TRBJ2-7	CASSLIPPGVEQYF	TGTGCCAGCAGTTTGATTCCTCCCGGAGTCGAGCAGTACTTC
-	-	TRBV5-1	TRBJ1-3	CASSLDISGGNTIYF	TGCGCCAGCAGCTTGGACATTTCGGGGGGAAACACCATATATTTT
-	-	TRBV11-2	TRBJ2-7	CASSLAQLRGVAYEQYF	TGTGCCAGCAGCTTAGCCCAACTCCGCGGGGTGGCCTACGAGCAGTACTTC
TRBD1	-	TRBV4-1	TRBJ2-7	CASSHSWGQGFKEQYF	TGCGCCAGCAGCCACTCGTGGGGACAGGGATTTAAGGAGCAGTACTTC
-	-	TRBV5-6	TRBJ2-7	CASSLGPKPYEQYF	TGTGCCAGCAGCTTGGGTCCCAAGCCCTACGAGCAGTACTTC
TRBD2	-	TRBV7-7	TRBJ2-2	CASSLESGVTGELFF	TGTGCTAGCAGCTTAGAGAGCGGGGTCACCGGGGAGCTGTTTTTT
-	-	TRBV19	TRBJ1-3	CASSIQGSRSGNTIYF	TGTGCCAGTAGTATACAGGGGTCCCGCTCTGGAAACACCATATATTTT
-	-	TRBV28	TRBJ2-7	CASSLAGNEQYF	TGTGCCAGCAGTTTAGCAGGGAACGAGCAGTACTTC
TRBD2	-	TRBV4-1	TRBJ2-3	CASSVSGGPQYF	TGCGCCAGCAGCGTTAGCGGGGGCCCGCAGTATTTT
TRBD2	-	TRBV5-1	TRBJ2-7	CASSFSGGPPGEQYF	TGCGCCAGCAGTTTCAGCGGGGGGCCTCCTGGCGAGCAGTACTTC
-	-	TRBV7-9	TRBJ2-3	CASSLAWGGQSTDTQYF	TGTGCCAGCAGCTTAGCCTGGGGGGGACAAAGCACAGATACGCAGTATTTT
-	-	TRBV29-1	TRBJ2-3	CSVEGREGDTQYF	TGCAGCGTTGAAGGCAGGGAAGGAGATACGCAGTATTTT
-	few	TRBV5-1	TRBJ1-1	CASSLDRNTEAFF	TGCGCCAGCAGCTTGGACAGGAACACTGAAGCTTTCTTT
-	-	TRBV30	TRBJ2-7	CAWSARDLEYF	TGTGCCTGGAGTGCCCGGGACTTGGAGTACTTC
-	-	TRBV5-1	TRBJ1-1	CASRRGANTEAFF	TGCGCGAGCCGCCGGGGGGCTAACACTGAAGCTTTCTTT
-	-	TRBV5-1	TRBJ2-5	CASSTGTGNQETQYF	TGCGCCAGCAGCACCGGAACAGGGAACCAAGAGACCCAGTACTTC
-	-	TRBV5-4	TRBJ1-3	CASSHEQGAGNTIYF	TGTGCCAGCAGCCACGAGCAGGGTGCCGGAAACACCATATATTTT
TRBD1	-	TRBV30	TRBJ2-7	CAWSVRTGGPYEQYF	TGTGCCTGGAGTGTACGGACAGGCGGCCCCTACGAGCAGTACTTC
TRBD2	-	TRBV27	TRBJ2-7	CASSPLAGGSYEQYF	TGTGCCAGCAGTCCCCTGGCGGGAGGGTCCTACGAGCAGTACTTC
TRBD2	once	TRBV27	TRBJ2-5	CASSPRWTSGSRETQYF	TGTGCCAGCAGTCCAAGGTGGACTAGCGGGAGTAGGGAGACCCAGTACTTC
TRBD1	-	TRBV25-1	TRBJ1-2	CASSGQGYGYTF	TGTGCCAGCAGTGGACAGGGTTATGGCTACACCTTC
-	-	TRBV19	TRBJ1-6	CASKIFSAEDNSPLHF	TGTGCCAGTAAGATTTTCTCGGCGGAAGACAATTCACCCCTCCACTTT
TRBD2	-	TRBV6-5	TRBJ2-3	CASSYSLAGGVDTQYF	TGTGCCAGCAGTTACTCCTTAGCGGGAGGAGTAGATACGCAGTATTTT
TRBD2	-	TRBV9	TRBJ2-1	CASSVRLAGERDEQFF	TGTGCCAGCAGCGTTCGACTAGCGGGAGAGAGGGATGAGCAGTTCTTC
TRBD1	-	TRBV29-1	TRBJ1-1	CSAWDRGTEAFF	TGCAGCGCTTGGGACAGGGGCACTGAAGCTTTCTTT
TRBD1	-	TRBV6-1	TRBJ2-5	CASSAGGQGPETQYF	TGTGCCAGCAGTGCAGGAGGACAGGGGCCCGAGACCCAGTACTTC
-	-	TRBV4-1	TRBJ2-3	CASSQGWELDTQYF	TGCGCCAGCAGCCAAGGTTGGGAGTTGGACACGCAGTATTTT
-	few	TRBV5-6	TRBJ2-7	CASSLIGRAQYF	TGTGCCAGCAGCTTGATAGGGAGAGCGCAGTACTTC
TRBD2	-	TRBV7-9	TRBJ2-1	CASRAGTSGNEQFF	TGTGCCAGCAGGGCCGGGACTAGCGGCAATGAGCAGTTCTTC
TRBD1	-	TRBV5-1	TRBJ1-2	CASSSGQGHGYTF	TGCGCCAGCAGCTCGGGACAGGGGCATGGCTACACCTTC
TRBD2	-	TRBV5-1	TRBJ2-1	CASSLDGGAQLYGRKFF	TGCGCCAGCAGCTTGGACGGGGGGGCCCAGTTGTATGGTCGGAAGTTCTTC
-	-	TRBV5-1	TRBJ2-3	CASSPLAGNTDTQYF	TGCGCCAGCAGCCCGCTGGCGGGGAACACAGATACGCAGTATTTT
TRBD1	once	TRBV9	TRBJ2-7	CASSARDRGLEQYF	TGTGCCAGCAGCGCCCGGGACAGGGGGCTCGAGCAGTACTTC
-	-	TRBV4-3	TRBJ2-5	CASSQRGQETQYF	TGCGCCAGCAGCCAACGAGGACAAGAGACCCAGTACTTC
-	-	TRBV7-3	TRBJ2-7	CASSPGGTSYEQYF	TGTGCCAGCAGCCCGGGGGGCACCTCCTACGAGCAGTACTTC
-	-	TRBV10-3	TRBJ1-4	CAISEALVPYEKLFF	TGTGCCATCAGTGAGGCGTTGGTGCCCTATGAAAAACTGTTTTTT
TRBD1	-	TRBV7-2	TRBJ1-1	CASSPGGLAEAFF	TGTGCCAGCAGCCCAGGGGGCTTAGCTGAAGCTTTCTTT
-	-	TRBV6-1	TRBJ1-1	CASSEGREKAFF	TGTGCCAGCAGTGAGGGCCGGGAAAAGGCTTTCTTT
-	-	TRBV21-1	TRBJ1-5	CASSTPGKAPNQPQHF	TGTGCCAGCAGCACCCCAGGGAAGGCCCCCAATCAGCCCCAGCATTTT
-	-	TRBV4-3	TRBJ1-4	CASSQAGRGDLEKLFF	TGCGCCAGCAGCCAAGCCGGGAGGGGGGATCTAGAAAAACTGTTTTTT